The 3 T cell receptor beta chains presented below share a single source sample, sequenced in a study of shared clonotypes between healthy human individuals. Sequencing was performed with immunoSEQ multiplex PCR; in TCRdb, only in-frame clones are kept and a portion is missing. The sample records approximately 510,000 clones, around 74% being singletons. The sequenced material came from PBMCs. These receptor sequences come from a woman in her forties in good health. Some clones in this sample may be carry-over from other donors' samples.

The chain combines TRBV11-2 with TRBJ2-1, with D perhaps matching TRBD1 or TRBD2 (5 bases each). Per the germline V gene, CDR1 is SGHAT and CDR2 is FQNNGV. This CDR3 is built from 15 residues. With 2 bases removed from V and 3 bases from J, the gap between germline ends came to 11 bases. CDR3 coding DNA: TGTGCCAGCAGCTTATGGGGCGGACTCTACAATGAGCAGTTCTTC. This gives the protein CASSLWGGLYNEQFF.

About this clone itself: Other nucleotide sequences from this sample produce the same CDR3. CDR3 nucleotide sequence: TGTGCCAGCAGCTCAGGGACTAGCGGGAGGACAGATACGCAGTATTTT. It specifies CASSSGTSGRTDTQYF. The chain uses TRBV11-3 and TRBJ2-3, with TRBD2 matching 15 bases. The CDR3 covers 16 residues. The germline CDR1 and CDR2 sequences are SGHNT and YENEEA. The V segment lost 4 bases and the J segment 3 bases; nucleotides outside the gene matches: 2.

This clone was observed a handful of times. V gene TRBV5-4 combines with J gene TRBJ2-5; 10 positions match TRBD1. Looked up from germline, CDR1 is SGHNT and CDR2 is YYREEE (reference sequence). V lost 4 bases, J lost 5 bases, and 8 bases stayed unmatched. The CDR3 extends over 15 amino acids. The DNA of the CDR3 is TGTGCCAGCAGCCCCGGGACAGGGGTAGGGGAGACCCAGTACTTC. Translating it yields CASSPGTGVGETQYF.